These 27 T cell receptor beta chains share one sample of origin, sequenced in a study of T-cell memory formation after mild COVID-19. Using its own MiXCR run on the 5' RACE reads, TCRdb lists one record per CDR3 protein. Among about 390,000 distinct CDR3 sequences listed, approximately 15% were seen once. The sequenced material came from PBMCs or a T cell subset sorted from them (not recorded which). The receptor set was obtained from a man aged 18 to 35 who had mild COVID-19 (a few samples of this study predate the infection). Cell type and time point are not known.

This clonotype was seen only a few times. V usage is TRBV15 and J usage is TRBJ1-5; TRBD1 might be the D (5 bases). The CDR3 is 16 amino acids. Germline assignment: CDR1 LNHNV and CDR2 YYDKDF (reference sequence). With 1 base removed from V and 0 bases from J, the gap between germline ends came to 10 bases. This chain's CDR3 is CATSRGQGDSNQPQHF. In DNA, the CDR3 is TGTGCCACCAGCAGAGGCCAGGGAGATAGCAATCAGCCCCAGCATTTT.

CDR3 sequence: CSASSGGANEQFF. The CDR3 DNA is TGCAGTGCTAGTAGCGGGGGGGCCAATGAGCAGTTCTTC. The gene calls are TRBV20-1 and TRBJ2-1; 11 bases agree with TRBD2. CDR1 DFQATT and CDR2 SNEGSKA come from the germline V gene (reference sequence). The CDR3 consists of 13 residues. V shed 3 bases, J shed 6 bases, and the junction held 1 base outside the gene matches.

In this sample, this clonotype turned up a few times. The chain employs TRBV7-6 and TRBJ2-2, with unresolved D. CDR3 length: 12 amino acids. Germline-derived CDR1 and CDR2 are SGHVS and FNYEAQ. Trimming stripped 5 bases from V and 6 bases from J, with 7 bases between. CDR3 residues: CASSTDAGELFF. CDR3 coding DNA: TGTGCCAGCAGCACGGACGCCGGGGAGCTGTTTTTT. The variable domain in full, completed from reference TRBV7-6 and TRBJ2-2, reads GAGVSQSPRYKVTKRGQDVALRCDPISGHVSLYWYRQALGQGPEFLTYFNYEAQQDKSGLPNDRFSAERPEGSISTLTIQRTEQRDSAMYRCASSTDAGELFFGEGSRLTVL.

This clonotype was seen only a few times. This chain connects TRBV21-1 to TRBJ1-1; the table's D call TRBD1 went unverified against the DNA. TRBV21-1 is deemed a pseudogene. The CDR3 length is 19 residues. This chain's CDR3 is CASSTSFGRTRVGDTEAFF. CDR3 sequence (DNA): TGTGCCAGCAGCACCTCCTTCGGGCGGACGAGGGTCGGGGACACTGAAGCTTTCTTT.

This clonotype was seen only a few times. V is TRBV7-2 and J is TRBJ2-3, with TRBD1 as a possible D gene (5 bases). The CDR3 runs to 15 residues. Per germline, CDR1 SGHTA and CDR2 FQGNSA. Trimming took 1 base from V and 5 from J, leaving 13 bases between them. The CDR3 DNA follows: TGTGCCAGCAGCTTAGACAGGTGGTTGGGAGATACGCAGTATTTT. Its translation is CASSLDRWLGDTQYF.

The rearrangement links TRBV12-3 or TRBV12-4 to TRBJ2-5, with D tentatively TRBD1 (5 bases). CDR3 length equals 12 residues. With 3 bases removed from V and 5 bases from J, the gap between germline ends came to 7 bases. In DNA form, the CDR3 reads TGTGCCAGCAGTTTTGCAGGGGAGACCCAGTACTTC. It yields the protein CASSFAGETQYF.

V is TRBV7-2 and J is TRBJ1-1; 7 bases line up with TRBD1. The CDR3 is 14 amino acids. The germline V gene has CDR1 SGHTA and CDR2 FQGNSA. The V gene end was trimmed by 7 bases and the J gene end by 4 bases; junction bases not matched to a gene: 9. CDR3: CASTKQRQGTEAFF. CDR3 bases: TGTGCCAGCACCAAACAGAGACAGGGCACTGAAGCTTTCTTT.

This clonotype appeared a few times. This chain links TRBV4-2 with TRBJ2-3, with 14 positions matching TRBD2. This CDR3 comprises 18 residues. Germline values: CDR1 LGHNA, CDR2 YNFKEQ. Trimming took 3 bases from V and 0 from J; bases not matched to a gene: 5. CDR3 in DNA: TGTGCCAGCAGCCATGGGACTAGCGGGGGCCCGAGCACAGATACGCAGTATTTT. Translating gives CASSHGTSGGPSTDTQYF.

The rearrangement uses TRBV9 and TRBJ1-3; D ambiguous. The germline V gene encodes CDR1 SGDLS and CDR2 YYNGEE. Between the trimmed V and J ends, which lost 0 bases and 0 bases, there was a span of 19 bases. CDR3 size: 19 residues. The CDR3 spells CASSVGKPQPGPSGNTIYF. The CDR3 region has the DNA TGTGCCAGCAGCGTAGGAAAACCCCAACCGGGCCCCTCTGGAAACACCATATATTTT.

This clonotype has only a few counts. V usage is TRBV7-2 and J usage is TRBJ2-1, with D perhaps TRBD1 or TRBD2 (5 bases each). This CDR3 comprises 17 residues. The V gene lost 0 bases and the J gene lost 7 bases, with 19 bases spanning the gap. Germline CDR1 SGHTA, CDR2 FQGNSA. The CDR3 region is CASSLAGTTVQGNEQFF. DNA of the CDR3: TGTGCCAGCAGCTTAGCCGGGACCACGGTCCAGGGTAATGAGCAGTTCTTC.

A few counts support this clonotype. The chain employs TRBV4-2 and TRBJ2-1; 8 nucleotides match TRBD2. Germline V CDR1 and CDR2: LGHNA, YNFKEQ. The CDR3 totals 17 residues. The trim removed 2 bases at V and 5 bases at J, leaving 11 bases unmatched. This CDR3 is CASSQPSVVAGNNEQFF. The CDR3 nucleotides read TGTGCCAGCAGCCAACCCTCCGTGGTAGCGGGGAACAATGAGCAGTTCTTC.

V and J are TRBV7-2 and TRBJ2-3; possible D gene TRBD2, 7 bases. Germline loops: CDR1 SGHTA, CDR2 FQGNSA. This CDR3 region has 15 residues. V was shortened by 3 bases and J by 6 bases, with 16 bases between the two germline ends. The CDR3, as DNA: TGTGCCAGCAGCTTCAGGGGAGGGTTTATGGATACGCAGTATTTT. Its translation: CASSFRGGFMDTQYF. The full variable domain, completed using reference TRBV7-2 and TRBJ2-3, is GAGVSQSPSNKVTEKGKDVELRCDPISGHTALYWYRQSLGQGLEFLIYFQGNSAPDKSGLPSDRFSAERTGGSVSTLTIQRTQQEDSAVYLCASSFRGGFMDTQYFGPGTRLTVL.

This clonotype was counted a few times. The chain employs TRBV28 and TRBJ2-6; D unclear. The CDR3 is made up of 18 amino acids. The ends were cut back, 3 bases at V and 8 bases at J, with 23 bases in the middle. Looked up from germline, CDR1 is MDHEN and CDR2 is SYDVKM. The CDR3, as DNA: TGTGCCAGCAGTTTCCGCGAGGTACAGTCCCTCGAGTCCAACGTCCTGACTTTC. It specifies CASSFREVQSLESNVLTF.

The chain carries TRBV11-2 and TRBJ1-1; TRBD1 agrees at 8 bases. This CDR3 region has 13 residues. V shed 2 bases and J 6 bases; nucleotides not matched to a gene: 2. Germline CDR1 SGHAT, CDR2 FQNNGV. In nucleotides, the CDR3 is TGTGCCAGCAGCTTAAGGACAGGGCCTGAAGCTTTCTTT. The encoded protein is CASSLRTGPEAFF.

In this sample, this clonotype turned up a few times. V usage is TRBV7-2 and J usage is TRBJ2-5; 7 positions match TRBD1. Germline trimming cut 5 bases from V and 4 bases from J; bases unmatched to any gene: 7. Germline assignment: CDR1 SGHTA and CDR2 FQGNSA. CDR3 length: 14 amino acids. The CDR3 DNA follows: TGTGCCAGCAGCATTACCGGGACAGCAGAGACCCAGTACTTC. Amino acid sequence: CASSITGTAETQYF.

This clonotype was picked up a small number of times. The J gene is TRBJ1-1, the V gene TRBV20-1, with D possibly matching TRBD1 (6 bases). Germline-derived CDR1 and CDR2 are DFQATT and SNEGSKA (reference sequence). The V and J ends lost 6 bases and 1 base respectively, with 18 bases between them. This CDR3 region has 15 residues. Written as DNA, the CDR3 is TGCAGTGCAGGGGGGCGGGGAAGAGGGAACACTGAAGCTTTCTTT. Translation gives CSAGGRGRGNTEAFF.

The chain carries TRBV29-1 and TRBJ2-7; tentatively, D is TRBD1 (5 bases). Germline lookup yields CDR1 SQVTM and CDR2 ANQGSEA. The CDR3 is 14 amino acids. V gave up 5 bases and J gave up 5 bases, with 19 bases separating them. The CDR3 DNA is TGCAGCGTTCCCTGGTGGGGCAGGATTGACGAGCAGTACTTC. Translation gives CSVPWWGRIDEQYF.

The chain links TRBV7-2 to TRBJ1-2; D is uncertain. With 3 bases removed from V and 7 bases from J, the gap between germline ends came to 18 bases. The CDR3 contains 15 residues. Germline V gives CDR1 SGHTA, CDR2 FQGNSA. In DNA, the CDR3 is TGTGCCAGCAGCTTCTCGTATCGCGGAATAGGTGGCTACACCTTC. Translated, it gives CASSFSYRGIGGYTF.

The chain joins TRBV12-3 or TRBV12-4 to TRBJ2-1, with D possibly matching TRBD2 (7 bases). This CDR3 is built from 12 residues. Trimming took off 6 bases at V and 7 bases at J, with 10 bases between the two ends. CDR3 sequence: CASRGGANEQFF. CDR3 sequence (DNA): TGTGCCAGCAGGGGGGGGGCTAATGAGCAGTTCTTC.

The chain carries TRBV3-1 and TRBJ2-1, with a possible D match to TRBD1 (6 bases). The CDR3 extends over 15 amino acids. V was cut by 5 bases and J by 14 bases, with 25 bases left in between. Germline CDR1 LGHDT, CDR2 YNNKEL (reference sequence). The CDR3 coding sequence is TGTGCCAGCAGCAGGCCGGGACACGGACCTTTCGGGAAGTTCTTC. Translation: CASSRPGHGPFGKFF.

The V gene is TRBV5-1, the J gene TRBJ2-3; D is ambiguous. From germline, CDR1 is SGHRS and CDR2 YFSETQ. Trimming removed 0 bases from V and 0 bases from J, with 8 bases in between. This CDR3 spans 15 amino acids. This chain's CDR3 is CASSLGLPSTDTQYF. The CDR3 region has the DNA TGCGCCAGCAGCTTGGGGCTGCCTAGCACAGATACGCAGTATTTT.

This clonotype was counted ten times or more. V gene TRBV12-3 or TRBV12-4 combines with J gene TRBJ2-7, with D perhaps matching TRBD2 (5 bases). V shed 10 bases and J shed 5 bases, with 18 bases lying between them. This CDR3 is 13 amino acids long. CDR3 residues: CAISRTSKNEQYF. CDR3 in DNA: TGTGCCATCTCAAGGACTTCGAAAAACGAGCAGTACTTC.

This clonotype was counted a few times. The chain has TRBV11-2 and TRBJ2-2; 7 bases are shared with TRBD1. Germline-derived CDR1 and CDR2 are SGHAT and FQNNGV. The length of the CDR3 is 15 residues. J lost 4 bases, V lost 5 bases, and 7 bases had no gene match. CDR3 bases: TGTGCCAGCAGCGAGACCGGGACAGCCACCGGGGAGCTGTTTTTT. It translates to CASSETGTATGELFF.

This clonotype was seen a few times. This rearrangement joins TRBV5-1 to TRBJ1-2; maybe TRBD1 (5 bases). Germline V gene lookup returns CDR1 SGHRS and CDR2 YFSETQ. The CDR3 covers 14 residues. Deletions cut 1 base from V and 3 bases from J, with 10 bases between. CDR3 protein: CASSLSGGDYGYTF. CDR3 bases: TGCGCCAGCAGCTTGAGCGGAGGGGACTATGGCTACACCTTC.

As regards this clonotype: One base away lies a much larger clone, so this may be a sequencing read error. This chain uses TRBV2 with TRBJ2-2; 15 positions agree with TRBD2. Per germline, CDR1 SNHLY and CDR2 FYNNEI. This CDR3 has 18 amino acids. V shed 3 bases, J shed 4 bases, and the junction held 6 bases outside the gene matches. CDR3 in amino acids: CASSDIGLAGGPTGELFF. The CDR3 DNA is TGTGCCAGCAGTGACATCGGACTAGCGGGGGGGCCCACCGGGGAGCTGTTTTTT.

This clonotype was detected many times. J is TRBJ2-3 and V is TRBV9; D unresolved. The CDR3 consists of 13 residues. Germline V lookup: CDR1 SGDLS, CDR2 YYNGEE. Trimming took off 2 bases at V and 2 bases at J, with 6 bases between the two ends. CDR3 amino acids: CASSVGFTDTQYF. The CDR3 nucleotides read TGTGCCAGCAGCGTTGGGTTCACAGATACGCAGTATTTT. Based on the CDR3 plus reference TRBV9 and TRBJ2-3, the full variable domain is DSGVTQTPKHLITATGQRVTLRCSPRSGDLSVYWYQQSLDQGLQFLIQYYNGEERAKGNILERFSAQQFPDLHSELNLSSLELGDSALYFCASSVGFTDTQYFGPGTRLTVL.

CDR3 DNA: TGTGCCAGCAGCTCCGATGACGAGGCGATTTACGAGCAGTACGTC. This codes for CASSSDDEAIYEQYV. This rearrangement joins TRBV11-2 to TRBJ2-7; D gene ambiguous. The CDR3 spans 15 residues. V was trimmed by 4 bases and J by 4 bases, leaving 17 bases between them. CDR1 is SGHAT and CDR2 is FQNNGV in the germline V gene.